This T cell receptor beta chain was observed in a study of cytomegalovirus exposure and HLA in healthy donors. To note about this clone: The antigen is undetermined.

Regarding the study as a whole: In a later analysis, productive TCRs from donors in an Asian-associated ancestry cluster reportedly carried fewer N-insertions than the cohort mean.

With 5 bases clipped from V and 4 bases from J, the junction kept 7 bases outside the gene matches. Germline CDR1 LNHDA, CDR2 SQIVND (reference sequence). This CDR3 spans 14 amino acids. The study ran its PCR with 60 Vbeta and 13 Jbeta primers. Sequenced by immunoSEQ multiplex PCR; TCRdb stores in-frame clones only, minus some. In the table there are about 43,000 clones, over 70% of which are singletons. The sequence was collected from a man in his forties or fifties in good health and CMV-seronegative. The V and J genes are TRBV19 and TRBJ2-7, with 8 bases fitting TRBD2. Sequenced input: PBMCs. DNA for the CDR3: TGTGCCAGTAGTGTCACTAGCGGTGCGTACGAGCAGTACTTC. Protein: CASSVTSGAYEQYF.